Presented here are 2 T cell receptor beta chains from one specimen sequenced in a study of blood T cell repertoires in COVID-19. Here immunoSEQ multiplex PCR was the method, and the copy in TCRdb shows in-frame clones only, minus some. The sample holds hundreds of thousands of clones, around 85% seen once. The sample consisted of peripheral blood. The origin of the receptors is a man aged 80 or over with acute or convalescent COVID-19.

The chain recombines TRBV2 with TRBJ2-1; 8 bases agree with TRBD2. CDR1 is SNHLY, CDR2 FYNNEI, per germline. The CDR3 runs 15 residues. The junction had 9 bases not matched to a gene; V was cut back by 6 bases and J by 5 bases. The CDR3 bases are TGTGCCAGCAGCGTTCCCGGCGGGGGGAACAATGAGCAGTTCTTC. Its translation is CASSVPGGGNNEQFF. Full variable domain (rest looked up from reference TRBV2 and TRBJ2-1): EPEVTQTPSHQVTQMGQEVILRCVPISNHLYFYWYRQILGQKVEFLVSFYNNEISEKSEIFDDQFSVERPDGSNFTLKIRSTKLEDSAMYFCASSVPGGGNNEQFFGPGTRLTVL.

The V call is TRBV19, the J call TRBJ2-7; 7 nucleotides agree with TRBD2. V shed 5 bases, J shed 0 bases, and the junction held 7 bases outside the gene matches. Germline CDR1 and CDR2: LNHDA and SQIVND (reference sequence). The CDR3 has 15 amino acids. CDR3 protein: CASSRGGGYSYEQYF. The CDR3 DNA sequence: TGTGCCAGTAGTCGTGGCGGGGGTTACTCCTACGAGCAGTACTTC.